Listed below are T cell receptor beta chains from one sample, sequenced in a study of T cell changes during pregnancy in multiple sclerosis. Sequencing used immunoSEQ multiplex PCR; TCRdb keeps in-frame clones, though not all of them. The top ten clones hold roughly 1.3% of a sample with 40,000 to 50,000 clones, 89% of them seen once. The source was CD4+ T cells from peripheral blood mononuclear cells, collected in the first trimester of pregnancy. These receptors all come from a female donor with multiple sclerosis, enrolled in a pregnancy study. CDR3s include the opening cysteine and the closing phenylalanine or tryptophan. The D gene is left open where the match is weak. Clone size is stated in some rows and not others, as once, few, many or a class when expanded.

-,TRBV5-4,TRBD2,TRBJ2-3,CASRTGTSGTDTQYF,TGTGCCAGCAGGACCGGGACTAGCGGCACAGATACGCAGTATTTT
-,TRBV18,-,TRBJ2-1,CASSPPESGNEQFF,TGTGCCAGCTCACCACCGGAATCAGGTAATGAGCAGTTCTTC
-,TRBV7-3,-,TRBJ2-5,CASSPARGETQYF,TGTGCCAGCAGCCCCGCCCGGGGAGAGACCCAGTACTTC
few,TRBV2,-,TRBJ1-5,CASSEPRRGFGSNQPQHF,TGTGCCAGCAGTGAACCCCGGAGAGGGTTTGGTAGCAATCAGCCCCAGCATTTT
-,TRBV2,-,TRBJ1-5,CASSGGSGKGQPQHF,TGTGCCAGCAGTGGTGGGTCAGGGAAAGGGCAGCCCCAGCATTTT
-,TRBV4-3,TRBD1,TRBJ1-1,CASTLTGQIFSEAFF,TGCGCCAGCACTTTGACAGGGCAGATTTTTTCTGAAGCTTTCTTT
-,TRBV5-6,-,TRBJ2-1,CASSFNRNEQFF,TGTGCCAGCAGCTTTAATAGAAATGAGCAGTTCTTC
-,TRBV5-6,-,TRBJ2-7,CASSPGLYYEQYF,TGTGCCAGCAGCCCCGGACTATACTACGAGCAGTACTTC
-,TRBV5-1,TRBD2,TRBJ2-1,CASSSTSGSSERQFF,TGCGCCAGCAGCTCGACTAGCGGGAGTTCTGAAAGGCAGTTCTTC
-,TRBV6-1,TRBD1,TRBJ1-2,CASSGQGAFDGYTF,TGTGCCAGCAGTGGCCAGGGGGCGTTCGATGGCTACACCTTC
-,TRBV5-1,-,TRBJ2-2,CASSPGLPGELFF,TGCGCCAGCAGTCCGGGACTCCCCGGGGAGCTGTTTTTT
few,TRBV19,TRBD1,TRBJ1-2,CASSSTGYYGYTF,TGTGCCAGTAGTTCGACAGGGTACTATGGCTACACCTTC
-,TRBV5-1,TRBD1,TRBJ2-7,CASSHNSGTGVGAGNYEQYF,TGCGCCAGCAGCCATAACTCCGGGACAGGCGTAGGAGCGGGCAACTACGAGCAGTACTTC
-,TRBV11-2,TRBD1,TRBJ1-5,CASSSTGGSNQPQHF,TGTGCCAGCAGCTCCACAGGGGGGAGCAATCAGCCCCAGCATTTT
-,TRBV21-1,-,TRBJ1-1,CASSKASVFRLRNTEAFF,TGTGCCAGCAGCAAAGCATCGGTATTCAGACTGAGGAACACTGAAGCTTTCTTT
-,TRBV7-6,-,TRBJ2-7,CASSFNFDSRDSYEQYF,TGTGCCAGCAGCTTTAACTTCGATTCGCGGGATTCCTACGAGCAGTACTTC
few,TRBV20-1,-,TRBJ2-7,CSARPQGEQYF,TGCAGTGCTAGACCCCAGGGGGAGCAGTACTTC
-,TRBV25-1,TRBD1,TRBJ2-1,CASSEFTGAQSEQFF,TGTGCCAGCAGTGAATTTACAGGGGCACAGAGTGAGCAGTTCTTC
once,TRBV7-9,TRBD1,TRBJ2-7,CASSLLQGPYEQYF,TGTGCCAGCAGCTTACTACAGGGGCCTTACGAGCAGTACTTC
-,TRBV2,TRBD1,TRBJ2-7,CASSESRGNSYEQYF,TGTGCCAGCAGTGAGAGCAGGGGGAACTCCTACGAGCAGTACTTC
-,TRBV5-4,-,TRBJ1-1,CASSPGLLRNTEAFF,TGTGCCAGCAGCCCGGGACTGCTTAGGAACACTGAAGCTTTCTTT
-,TRBV28,TRBD1,TRBJ2-2,CASSLPGQGSGELFF,TGTGCCAGCAGTCTCCCAGGACAGGGCAGCGGGGAGCTGTTTTTT
-,TRBV5-1,-,TRBJ1-1,CASSLGGRNTEAFF,TGCGCCAGCAGCTTGGGAGGGAGGAACACTGAAGCTTTCTTT
-,TRBV4-1,TRBD1,TRBJ1-4,CASSRLGTVNEKLFF,TGCGCCAGCAGCCGACTCGGGACAGTGAATGAAAAACTGTTTTTT
-,TRBV5-1,-,TRBJ2-5,CASSLGLRGETQYF,TGCGCCAGCAGCTTGGGACTCCGAGGGGAGACCCAGTACTTC
-,TRBV18,-,TRBJ2-7,CASSPPAGDEQYF,TGTGCCAGCTCACCACCCGCAGGGGACGAGCAGTACTTC
few,TRBV5-4,TRBD1,TRBJ1-2,CASSLGQDPYGYTF,TGTGCCAGCAGCCTCGGACAGGACCCATATGGCTACACCTTC
-,TRBV19,-,TRBJ2-5,CASMSGYQETQYF,TGTGCCAGTATGAGCGGGTACCAAGAGACCCAGTACTTC
-,TRBV7-2,-,TRBJ2-6,CASSLVISSGANVLTF,TGTGCCAGCAGCTTAGTTATTAGTTCTGGGGCCAACGTCCTGACTTTC
-,TRBV5-1,TRBD2,TRBJ2-3,CASSFPGAGGSDTQYF,TGCGCCAGCAGCTTCCCAGGTGCGGGGGGATCAGATACGCAGTATTTT
-,TRBV1,-,TRBJ2-5,CTSTTETQYF,TGCACCAGCACTACAGAGACCCAGTACTTC
-,TRBV11-3,-,TRBJ2-1,CASSARPAGTYNEQFF,TGTGCCAGCAGCGCACGGCCCGCAGGGACCTACAATGAGCAGTTCTTC
-,TRBV4-3,TRBD1,TRBJ2-1,CASSQDRQGARGQFF,TGCGCCAGCAGCCAAGACAGACAGGGGGCCCGCGGGCAGTTCTTC
-,TRBV7-2,-,TRBJ2-5,CASSRQKQETQYF,TGTGCCAGCAGCAGACAGAAACAAGAGACCCAGTACTTC
-,TRBV28,-,TRBJ2-7,CASSSAQVTYEQYF,TGTGCCAGCAGTTCAGCGCAAGTAACCTACGAGCAGTACTTC
-,TRBV27,TRBD1,TRBJ1-1,CASSSQGGPNTEAFF,TGTGCCAGCAGTAGCCAGGGGGGACCGAACACTGAAGCTTTCTTT
-,TRBV6-1,-,TRBJ1-4,CASSVSGSGEKLFF,TGTGCCAGCAGTGTTTCGGGGAGTGGTGAAAAACTGTTTTTT
-,TRBV28,-,TRBJ1-2,CASSLSGGYTF,TGTGCCAGCAGTTTATCAGGTGGCTACACCTTC
-,TRBV11-2,-,TRBJ1-5,CASSFSSNQPQHF,TGTGCCAGCAGCTTCTCTAGCAATCAGCCCCAGCATTTT
-,TRBV5-1,-,TRBJ2-2,CASSKGRTNTGELFF,TGCGCCAGCAGCAAGGGGCGGACGAACACCGGGGAGCTGTTTTTT
-,TRBV18,-,TRBJ2-1,CASSPRGSEQFF,TGTGCCAGCTCACCAAGGGGGAGTGAGCAGTTCTTC
few,TRBV12-5,TRBD2,TRBJ2-3,CASGWSISGSTDTQYF,TGTGCTAGTGGCTGGAGTATCAGCGGGAGTACAGATACGCAGTATTTT
-,TRBV27,-,TRBJ2-2,CASSARLSGPGELFF,TGTGCCAGCAGTGCCAGATTATCAGGGCCCGGGGAGCTGTTTTTT
-,TRBV29-1,TRBD2,TRBJ2-3,CSVEPLAGSTDTQYF,TGCAGCGTTGAACCACTAGCGGGAAGCACAGATACGCAGTATTTT
-,TRBV5-4,-,TRBJ1-4,CASSLAGREKLFF,TGTGCCAGCAGCTTGGCCGGCAGGGAAAAACTGTTTTTT
-,TRBV30,TRBD1,TRBJ2-3,CAWIGTGGTDTQYF,TGTGCCTGGATAGGGACAGGGGGCACAGATACGCAGTATTTT
-,TRBV18,TRBD1,TRBJ2-7,CASSSDSQGLGSYEQYF,TGTGCCAGCTCATCCGATTCACAGGGGCTAGGCTCCTACGAGCAGTACTTC
-,TRBV5-1,TRBD2,TRBJ2-1,CASSLGLAEVGEQFF,TGCGCCAGCAGCTTGGGGCTAGCGGAAGTCGGTGAGCAGTTCTTC
-,TRBV5-5,-,TRBJ2-2,CASSLVRQSANTGELFF,TGTGCCAGCAGCTTGGTTCGGCAGAGCGCGAACACCGGGGAGCTGTTTTTT
-,TRBV9,TRBD2,TRBJ2-3,CASSVGTSRSTDTQYF,TGTGCCAGCAGCGTAGGGACTAGCCGAAGCACAGATACGCAGTATTTT
-,TRBV5-8,TRBD1,TRBJ1-1,CASSRRQGTTEAFF,TGTGCCAGCAGCCGGAGACAGGGGACCACTGAAGCTTTCTTT
-,TRBV6-5,TRBD2,TRBJ2-1,CASRGSGRADNEQFF,TGTGCCAGCAGGGGTAGCGGGAGGGCCGACAATGAGCAGTTCTTC
-,TRBV18,TRBD1,TRBJ1-1,CASSPGQIGLNTEAFF,TGTGCCAGCTCACCGGGACAGATAGGCTTGAACACTGAAGCTTTCTTT
-,TRBV28,TRBD1,TRBJ1-5,CASNSGGINQPQHF,TGTGCCAGCAATTCAGGGGGAATCAACCAGCCCCAGCATTTT
-,TRBV7-5,-,TRBJ1-4,CVPPREVSSRGTNEKLFF,TGTGTCCCTCCCCGGGAGGTCTCCTCACGGGGGACTAATGAAAAACTGTTTTTT